The next 3 T cell receptor beta chains were all read from a single sample in a study of T-cell reconstitution after alpha-beta-depleted transplantation in children. This sample's TCRbeta library carried unique molecular identifier barcodes. One entry per CDR3 protein results from TCRdb running MiXCR on the PCR reads. The sample holds roughly 200,000 distinct CDR3 sequences; approximately 8.4% are singletons and the top ten take approximately 34%. The sequencing here drew on PBMCs, mostly from graft donor cells, taken 360 days after TCRalphabeta/CD19-depleted stem cell transplant. The receptors were sampled from a male patient between 2 and 9 years old who had a stem cell transplant for acute myeloid leukemia, so the T cells may come from the graft donor.

This chain connects TRBV20-1 to TRBJ2-7; unclear D gene. This CDR3 region has 15 residues. V lost 0 bases and J lost 2, with 14 bases in between. Germline CDR1 is DFQATT and CDR2 is SNEGSKA (reference sequence). The CDR3 DNA reads TGCAGTGCTAGAGACCCGGGCCGACGGACCTACGAGCAGTACTTC. As protein: CSARDPGRRTYEQYF.

The V gene is TRBV6-2 or TRBV6-3, the J gene TRBJ2-4, with TRBD2 as a possible D gene (6 bases). Between the trimmed V and J ends, which lost 0 bases and 15 bases, there was a span of 30 bases. The germline V gene has CDR1 MNHEY and CDR2 SVGEGT. The CDR3 is made up of 18 amino acids. The CDR3 nucleotides read TGTGCCAGCAGTTACTCGAAACTATGGGTAAGGGACTCAGCAGAGAGGTACTTC. Amino acid sequence: CASSYSKLWVRDSAERYF.

This clonotype was detected only a few times. The V gene is TRBV20-1, the J gene TRBJ2-1, with 13 bases fitting TRBD2. The junction had 0 bases not matched to a gene; V was cut back by 3 bases and J by 7 bases. The germline CDR1 and CDR2 sequences are DFQATT and SNEGSKA (reference sequence). This CDR3 contains 13 residues. This CDR3 reads CSARGLAGNEQFF. The DNA for the CDR3 is TGCAGTGCTAGGGGACTAGCGGGGAATGAGCAGTTCTTC.